What follows are 9 T cell receptor beta chains derived from one specimen sequenced in a study of identifying expanded T cells in peripheral blood. Method: immunoSEQ multiplex PCR; TCRdb's copy keeps in-frame clones and lacks some. Of approximately 90,000 clones in the sample, more than 75% were seen once. The sample taken for sequencing was blood. The receptors come from a person between 18 and 75 years old in good health.

The chain is built from TRBV9 and TRBJ2-5, with TRBD2 identical over 8 bases. This CDR3 contains 18 residues. The V and J ends lost 2 bases and 5 bases, in that order; junction bases with no gene match: 17. CDR1 is SGDLS, CDR2 YYNGEE, per germline. CDR3 nucleotide sequence: TGTGCCAGCAGCGTGAGATACCCAGGGGCGGGGGGCGCTGAGACCCAGTACTTC. It is translated as CASSVRYPGAGGAETQYF.

In the case of this clone: The junction and the germline gene differ at one end; a read error may be behind it. The J gene is TRBJ1-2, the V gene TRBV11-2; no firm D call. Germline lookup yields CDR1 SGHAT and CDR2 FQNNGV. The CDR3 is 13 amino acids. The CDR3 is CASSLSRVSASFF. The CDR3 nucleotides read TGTGCCAGCAGCTTAAGCCGGGTTTCAGCTAGCTTTTTC.

This clone was counted once. The chain links TRBV7-2 to TRBJ2-3; D is ambiguous. The CDR3 has 13 residues. The ends were cut back, 1 base at V and 1 base at J, with 3 bases in the middle. CDR1 is SGHTA, CDR2 FQGNSA, per germline. The CDR3 reads CASSLEGTDTQYF. The CDR3 DNA follows: TGTGCCAGCAGCTTAGAGGGCACAGATACGCAGTATTTT. The whole variable domain, filled in from reference TRBV7-2 and TRBJ2-3, reads GAGVSQSPSNKVTEKGKDVELRCDPISGHTALYWYRQSLGQGLEFLIYFQGNSAPDKSGLPSDRFSAERTGGSVSTLTIQRTQQEDSAVYLCASSLEGTDTQYFGPGTRLTVL.

The chain uses TRBV7-3 and TRBJ1-1; TRBD1 agrees at 8 bases. Germline V gene lookup returns CDR1 SGHTA and CDR2 FQGTGA. The CDR3 consists of 16 residues. J gave up 7 bases and V 5 bases, and 15 bases lay outside the gene matches. As DNA, the CDR3 is TGTGCCAGCAGCCATCTGGTGGGACAGGTAAGGGTTGAAGCTTTCTTT. Translating gives CASSHLVGQVRVEAFF.

The rearrangement joins TRBV5-6 to TRBJ1-2; 11 nucleotides match TRBD1. Trimming at V came to 5 bases and at J to 10 bases, leaving 10 bases not matched to a gene. This CDR3 has 14 amino acids. CDR1 SGHDT and CDR2 YYEEEE come from the germline V gene. The CDR3 DNA reads TGTGCCAGCAGTCTGACCGGGACAGGGGGTATCTACACCTTC. Translation gives CASSLTGTGGIYTF.

The chain carries TRBV6-6 and TRBJ2-3, with 11 bases lining up with TRBD2. The J segment lost 5 bases and the V segment lost 11 bases, leaving 9 bases of the junction unmatched. The CDR3 extends over 14 amino acids. Germline CDR1 and CDR2: MNHNY and SVGAGI (reference sequence). DNA of the CDR3: TGTGCCGGGGCCCCGACTAGCGGGGTAGATACGCAGTATTTT. Amino acid sequence: CAGAPTSGVDTQYF.

The genes are TRBV27 and TRBJ2-2, with D maybe TRBD2 (7 bases). The CDR3 length is 15 residues. Germline V CDR1 and CDR2: MNHEY, SMNVEV (reference sequence). The V end lost 1 base, the J end lost 9 bases, and 15 bases lay between the germline ends. This chain's CDR3 is CASSLLFRGAWELFF. The CDR3 coding sequence is TGTGCCAGCAGTTTATTATTTCGGGGGGCGTGGGAGCTGTTTTTT.

This chain joins TRBV19 and TRBJ1-5, with 7 positions matching TRBD1. The CDR3 contains 13 residues. With V trimmed by 8 bases and J by 9 bases, 10 bases remained unmatched. The germline CDR1 and CDR2 sequences are LNHDA and SQIVND (reference sequence). CDR3 protein: CASQQGPERPQHF. The CDR3 DNA reads as TGTGCCAGTCAACAGGGGCCGGAGCGGCCCCAGCATTTT.

The rearrangement joins TRBV7-9 to TRBJ2-2; D gene unclear. The CDR3 loop spans 12 amino acids. V lost 10 bases and J 5 bases, leaving 11 bases between the germline ends. Germline-derived CDR1 and CDR2 are SEHNR and FQNEAQ (reference sequence). Here the CDR3 reads CATLMRTGELFF. The DNA for the CDR3 is TGTGCCACCCTTATGAGAACCGGGGAGCTGTTTTTT.